Detailed here is one T cell receptor (beta chain). What it binds is unknown. The source of the sample is a study of shared clonotypes between healthy human individuals. Running of the assay took place at deep level. As processed by the authors: ImmunoSEQ only sent back junction sequences with no quality scores, so filtering was done differently. TCRdb's copy holds only in-frame clones and misses some; the assay was immunoSEQ multiplex PCR. V and J calls and clone size are given by that table; D and trimming were obtained from the DNA. The repertoire holds 800,000 to 1,200,000 clones, 70% to 80% seen once, with under 0.6% in the top ten. V lost 0 bases and J 6 bases, leaving 17 bases between the germline ends. Germline values: CDR1 SGDLS, CDR2 YYNGEE. The CDR3 length is 16 residues. Study-level findings and limits: Naive subsets generally had larger estimated richness than memory subsets. Around 5% of naive CD4 clonotypes were shared across a few donors.

This rearrangement joins TRBV9 to TRBJ2-3, with a possible D match to TRBD2 (6 bases). The material sequenced was memory CD4+ T cells from PBMCs. Subset specified: CD45RA-negative fraction. This clonotype was obtained from a young man in good health. Some clones in this sample may be carry-over from other donors' samples. The CDR3 sequence: CASSVAGRVGGDTQYF. The CDR3 nucleotides read TGTGCCAGCAGCGTAGCTGGCCGGGTCGGGGGTGATACGCAGTATTTT.